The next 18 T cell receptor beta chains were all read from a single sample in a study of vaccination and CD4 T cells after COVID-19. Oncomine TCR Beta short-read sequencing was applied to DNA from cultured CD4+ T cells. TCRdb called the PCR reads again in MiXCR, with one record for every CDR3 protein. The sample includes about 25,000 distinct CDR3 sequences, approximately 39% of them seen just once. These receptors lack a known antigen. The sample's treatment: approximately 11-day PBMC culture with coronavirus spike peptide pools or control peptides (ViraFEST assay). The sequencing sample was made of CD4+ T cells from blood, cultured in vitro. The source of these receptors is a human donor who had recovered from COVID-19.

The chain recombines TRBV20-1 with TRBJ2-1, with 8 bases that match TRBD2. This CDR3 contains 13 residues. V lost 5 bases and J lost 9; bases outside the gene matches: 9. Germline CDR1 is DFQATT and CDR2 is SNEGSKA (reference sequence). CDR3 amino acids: CSAQTSVGGEQFF. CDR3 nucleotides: TGCAGTGCTCAGACTAGCGTAGGGGGTGAGCAGTTCTTC.

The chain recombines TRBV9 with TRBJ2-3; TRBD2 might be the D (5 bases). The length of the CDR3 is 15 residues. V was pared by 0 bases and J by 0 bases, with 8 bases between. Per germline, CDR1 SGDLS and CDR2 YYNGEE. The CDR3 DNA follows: TGTGCCAGCAGCGTAGCTGGAGGAAGCACAGATACGCAGTATTTT. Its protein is CASSVAGGSTDTQYF.

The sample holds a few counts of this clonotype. The CDR3 sequence is CSARDSRLSTDTQYF. CDR3 nucleotides: TGCAGTGCTAGAGATAGTCGACTTAGCACAGATACGCAGTATTTT. The V gene is TRBV20-1, the J gene TRBJ2-3; D unresolved. Germline CDR1 reads DFQATT; CDR2 reads SNEGSKA (reference sequence). The V gene lost 0 bases and the J gene lost 0 bases, with 10 bases spanning the gap. The CDR3 contains 15 residues.

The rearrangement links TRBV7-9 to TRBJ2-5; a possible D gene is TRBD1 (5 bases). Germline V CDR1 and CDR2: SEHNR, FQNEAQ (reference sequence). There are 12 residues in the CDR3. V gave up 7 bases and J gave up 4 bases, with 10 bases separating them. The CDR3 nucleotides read TGTGCCAGCACCCTCCAGGGAGAGACCCAGTACTTC. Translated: CASTLQGETQYF.

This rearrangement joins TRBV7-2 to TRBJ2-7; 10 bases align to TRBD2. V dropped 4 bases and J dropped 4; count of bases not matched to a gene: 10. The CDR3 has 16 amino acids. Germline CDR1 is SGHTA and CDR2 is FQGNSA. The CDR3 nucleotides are TGTGCCAGCAGCTCCTCCCCAGCGGGAGGGTGGTACGAGCAGTACTTC. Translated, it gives CASSSSPAGGWYEQYF.

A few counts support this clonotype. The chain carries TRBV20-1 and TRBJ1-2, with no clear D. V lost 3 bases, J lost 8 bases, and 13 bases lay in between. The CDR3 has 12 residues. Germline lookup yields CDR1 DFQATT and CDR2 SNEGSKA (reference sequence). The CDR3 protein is CSARTPVEGYTF. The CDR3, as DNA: TGCAGTGCTAGGACACCGGTCGAGGGCTACACCTTC.

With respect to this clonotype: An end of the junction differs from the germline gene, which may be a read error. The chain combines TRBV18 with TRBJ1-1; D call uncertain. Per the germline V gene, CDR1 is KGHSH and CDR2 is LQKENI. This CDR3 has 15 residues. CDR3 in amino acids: CASPPSAGRNTEAFF. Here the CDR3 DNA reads TGTGCCAGCCCACCATCGGCGGGGAGGAACACTGAAGCTTTCTTT. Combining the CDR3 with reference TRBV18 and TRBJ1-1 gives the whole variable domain NAGVMQNPRHLVRRRGQEARLRCSPMKGHSHVYWYRQLPEEGLKFMVYLQKENIIDESGMPKERFSAEFPKEGPSILRIQQVVRGDSAAYFCASPPSAGRNTEAFFGQGTRLTVV.

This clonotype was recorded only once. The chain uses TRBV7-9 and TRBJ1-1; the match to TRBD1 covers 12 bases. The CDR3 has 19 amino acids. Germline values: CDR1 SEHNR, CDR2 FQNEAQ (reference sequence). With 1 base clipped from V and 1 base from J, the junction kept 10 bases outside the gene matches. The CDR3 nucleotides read TGTGCCAGCAGCTTAGACCCTGGGACAGGGGGCTTGTGGAACACTGAAGCTTTCTTT. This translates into CASSLDPGTGGLWNTEAFF.

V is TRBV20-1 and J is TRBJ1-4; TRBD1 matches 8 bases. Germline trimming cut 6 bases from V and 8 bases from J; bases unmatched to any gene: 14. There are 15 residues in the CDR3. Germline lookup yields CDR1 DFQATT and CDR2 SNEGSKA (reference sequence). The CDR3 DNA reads TGCAGTGCCCCCCTTGGGCGGGACAGGAGGGAAAAACTGTTTTTT. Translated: CSAPLGRDRREKLFF.

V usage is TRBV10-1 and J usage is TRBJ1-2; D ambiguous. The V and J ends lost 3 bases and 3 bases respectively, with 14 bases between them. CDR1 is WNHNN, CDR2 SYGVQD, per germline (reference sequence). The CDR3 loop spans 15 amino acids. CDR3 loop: CASSDTANPYYGYTF. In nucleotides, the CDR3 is TGCGCCAGCAGTGATACGGCCAACCCCTACTATGGCTACACCTTC.

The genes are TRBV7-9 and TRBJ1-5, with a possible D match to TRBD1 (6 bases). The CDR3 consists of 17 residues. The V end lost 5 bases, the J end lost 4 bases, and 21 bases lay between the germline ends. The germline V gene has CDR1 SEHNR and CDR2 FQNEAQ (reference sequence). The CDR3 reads CASSPSSGAFGNQPQHF. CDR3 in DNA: TGTGCCAGCAGCCCATCGTCAGGGGCTTTTGGGAATCAGCCCCAGCATTTT.

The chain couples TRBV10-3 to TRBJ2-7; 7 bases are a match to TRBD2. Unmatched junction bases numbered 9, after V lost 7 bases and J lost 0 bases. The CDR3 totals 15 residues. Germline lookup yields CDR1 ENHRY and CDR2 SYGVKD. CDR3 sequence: CAIMDLAVGSYEQYF. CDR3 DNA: TGTGCCATCATGGACCTAGCGGTCGGCTCCTACGAGCAGTACTTC.

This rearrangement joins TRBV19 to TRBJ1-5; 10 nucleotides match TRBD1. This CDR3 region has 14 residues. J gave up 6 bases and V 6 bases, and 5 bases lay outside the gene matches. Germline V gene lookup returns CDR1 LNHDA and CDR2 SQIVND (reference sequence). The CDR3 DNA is TGTGCCAGTAGGGGACAGGGGACCGCTCAGCCCCAGCATTTT. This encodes CASRGQGTAQPQHF. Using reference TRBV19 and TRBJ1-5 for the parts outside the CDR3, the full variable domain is DGGITQSPKYLFRKEGQNVTLSCEQNLNHDAMYWYRQDPGQGLRLIYYSQIVNDFQKGDIAEGYSVSREKKESFPLTVTSAQKNPTAFYLCASRGQGTAQPQHFGDGTRLSIL.

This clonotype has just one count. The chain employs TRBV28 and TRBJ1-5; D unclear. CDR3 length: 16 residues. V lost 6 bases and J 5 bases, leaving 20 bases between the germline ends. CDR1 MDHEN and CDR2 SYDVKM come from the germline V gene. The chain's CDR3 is CASSPILLRTDQPQHF. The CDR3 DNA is TGTGCCAGCAGCCCTATCTTATTGAGGACGGATCAGCCCCAGCATTTT.

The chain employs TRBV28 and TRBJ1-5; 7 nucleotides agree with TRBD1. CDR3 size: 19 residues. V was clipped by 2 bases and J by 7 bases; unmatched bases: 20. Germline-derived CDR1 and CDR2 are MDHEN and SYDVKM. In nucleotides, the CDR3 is TGTGCCAGCAGTTTACCCCGACAGGGTACAGGAGGGATCAGCCAGCCCCAGCATTTT. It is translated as CASSLPRQGTGGISQPQHF.

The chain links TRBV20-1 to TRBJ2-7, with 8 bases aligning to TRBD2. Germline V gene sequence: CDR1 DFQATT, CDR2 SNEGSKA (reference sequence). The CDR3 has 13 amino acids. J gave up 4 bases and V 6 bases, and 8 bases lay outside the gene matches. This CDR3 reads CSASGGSIYEQYF. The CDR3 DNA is TGCAGTGCAAGCGGGGGTTCTATATACGAGCAGTACTTC.

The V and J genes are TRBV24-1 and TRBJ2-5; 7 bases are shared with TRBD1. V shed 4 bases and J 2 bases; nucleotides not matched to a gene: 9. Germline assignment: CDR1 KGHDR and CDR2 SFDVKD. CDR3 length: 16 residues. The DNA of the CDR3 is TGTGCCACCAGTGACCCGGGACAGTTTAAGCAAGAGACCCAGTACTTC. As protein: CATSDPGQFKQETQYF.

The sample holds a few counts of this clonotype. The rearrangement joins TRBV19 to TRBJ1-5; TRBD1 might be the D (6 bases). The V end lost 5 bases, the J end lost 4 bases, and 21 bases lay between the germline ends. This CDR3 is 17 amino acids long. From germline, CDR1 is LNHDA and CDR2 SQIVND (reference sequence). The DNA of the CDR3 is TGTGCCAGTAGTTCAGGCAGAGGGGGAGGGCCAAATCAGCCCCAGCATTTT. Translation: CASSSGRGGGPNQPQHF.